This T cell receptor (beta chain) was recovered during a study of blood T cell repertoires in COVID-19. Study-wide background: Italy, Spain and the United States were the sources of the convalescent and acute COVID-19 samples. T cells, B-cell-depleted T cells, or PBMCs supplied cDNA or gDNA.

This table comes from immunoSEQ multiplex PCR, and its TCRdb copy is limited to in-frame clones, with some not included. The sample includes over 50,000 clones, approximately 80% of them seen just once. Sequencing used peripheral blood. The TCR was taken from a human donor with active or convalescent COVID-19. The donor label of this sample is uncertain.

This CDR3 reads CALGDRGLDEAFF. The CDR3 region has the DNA TGTGCCTTAGGGGACAGGGGTCTGGATGAAGCTTTCTTT. The V call is TRBV5-4, the J call TRBJ1-1, with 10 bases aligning to TRBD1. J was trimmed by 7 bases and V by 10 bases; bases with no gene match: 10. Germline V gene sequence: CDR1 SGHNT, CDR2 YYREEE (reference sequence). CDR3 length: 13 residues.